Presented here are 3 T cell receptor beta chains from one specimen sequenced in a study of cytomegalovirus exposure and HLA in healthy donors. The PCR employed 60 Vbeta primers together with 13 Jbeta primers. This table comes from immunoSEQ multiplex PCR, and its TCRdb copy is limited to in-frame clones, with some not included. The sample has 90,000 to 150,000 clones, roughly 15% seen once. Material for sequencing was PBMCs. The receptors stem from a woman aged 18-30 years in good health and CMV-seronegative.

The chain is built from TRBV7-3 and TRBJ2-1; 12 nucleotides line up with TRBD2. The CDR3 extends over 14 amino acids. Per the germline V gene, CDR1 is SGHTA and CDR2 is FQGTGA. With V trimmed by 5 bases and J by 5 bases, 1 base remained unmatched. As DNA, the CDR3 is TGTGCCAGCAGCCGACTAGCGGGGGACAATGAGCAGTTCTTC. Amino acid sequence: CASSRLAGDNEQFF.

This chain connects TRBV27 to TRBJ2-1, with TRBD2 identical over 7 bases. In germline, CDR1 is MNHEY, CDR2 SMNVEV (reference sequence). The CDR3 extends over 12 amino acids. The junction had 5 bases not matched to a gene; V was cut back by 5 bases and J by 10 bases. This CDR3 is CASSKLANEQFF. The CDR3, as DNA: TGTGCCAGCAGTAAACTAGCGAACGAGCAGTTCTTC.

The rearrangement uses TRBV5-1 and TRBJ2-1; D possibly corresponds to TRBD1 (6 bases). The germline V gene has CDR1 SGHRS and CDR2 YFSETQ. Trimming cost V 7 bases and J 3 bases, with 20 bases left between them. The CDR3 totals 16 residues. The CDR3 DNA is TGCGCCAGCTCCTCTAGCTTGGGGGCTGACTACAATGAGCAGTTCTTC. It is translated as CASSSSLGADYNEQFF.